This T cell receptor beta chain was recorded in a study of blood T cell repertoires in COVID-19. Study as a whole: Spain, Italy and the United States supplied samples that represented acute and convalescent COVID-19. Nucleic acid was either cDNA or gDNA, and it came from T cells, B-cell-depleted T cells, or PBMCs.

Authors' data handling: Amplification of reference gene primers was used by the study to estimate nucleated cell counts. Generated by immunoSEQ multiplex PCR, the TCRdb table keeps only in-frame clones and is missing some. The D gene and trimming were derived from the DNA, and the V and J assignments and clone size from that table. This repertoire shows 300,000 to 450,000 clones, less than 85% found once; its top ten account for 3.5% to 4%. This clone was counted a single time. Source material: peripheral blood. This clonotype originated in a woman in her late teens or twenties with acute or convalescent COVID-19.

CDR3 bases: TGTGCCTGGACAGGGGGAGGAGGAGAAAAACTGTTTTTT. Translating it yields CAWTGGGGEKLFF. The rearrangement uses TRBV30 and TRBJ1-4; 7 bases are shared with TRBD1. J was trimmed by 8 bases and V by 4 bases; bases with no gene match: 7. This CDR3 region has 13 residues. Germline V lookup: CDR1 GTSNPN, CDR2 SVGIG (reference sequence). Full variable domain (rest looked up from reference TRBV30 and TRBJ1-4): SQTIHQWPATLVQPVGSPLSLECTVEGTSNPNLYWYRQAAGRGLQLLFYSVGIGQISSEVPQNLSASRPQDRQFILSSKKLLLSDSGFYLCAWTGGGGEKLFFGSGTQLSVL.